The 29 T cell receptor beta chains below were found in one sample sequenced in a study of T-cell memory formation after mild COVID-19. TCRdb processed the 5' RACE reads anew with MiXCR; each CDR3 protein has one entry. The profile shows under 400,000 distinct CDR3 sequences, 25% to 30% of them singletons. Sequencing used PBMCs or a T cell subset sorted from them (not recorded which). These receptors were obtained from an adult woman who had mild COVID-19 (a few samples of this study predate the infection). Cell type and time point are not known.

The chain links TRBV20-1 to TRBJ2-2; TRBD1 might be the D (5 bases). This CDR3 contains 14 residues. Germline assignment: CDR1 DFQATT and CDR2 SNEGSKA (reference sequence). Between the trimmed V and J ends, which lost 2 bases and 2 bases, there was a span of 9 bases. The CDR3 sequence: CSARSTGNTGELFF. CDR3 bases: TGCAGTGCTAGAAGTACAGGCAACACCGGGGAGCTGTTTTTT.

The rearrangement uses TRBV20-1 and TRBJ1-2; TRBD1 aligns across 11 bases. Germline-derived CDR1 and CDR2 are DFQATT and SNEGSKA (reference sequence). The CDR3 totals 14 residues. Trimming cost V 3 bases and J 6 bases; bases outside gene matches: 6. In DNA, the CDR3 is TGCAGTGCTAGGGACAGGGGGCGCGGGGATGGCTACACCTTC. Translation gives CSARDRGRGDGYTF.

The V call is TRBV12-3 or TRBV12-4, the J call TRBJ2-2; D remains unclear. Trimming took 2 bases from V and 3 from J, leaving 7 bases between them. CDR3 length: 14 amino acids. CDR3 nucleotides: TGTGCCAGCAGTTTAAACAGTTACACCGGGGAGCTGTTTTTT. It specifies CASSLNSYTGELFF.

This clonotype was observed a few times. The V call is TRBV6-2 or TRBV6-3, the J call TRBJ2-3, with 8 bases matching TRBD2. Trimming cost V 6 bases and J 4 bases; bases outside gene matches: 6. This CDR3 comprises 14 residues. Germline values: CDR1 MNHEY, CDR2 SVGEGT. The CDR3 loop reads CASSKRERADTQYF. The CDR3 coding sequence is TGTGCCAGCAGCAAGCGGGAGCGCGCAGATACGCAGTATTTT.

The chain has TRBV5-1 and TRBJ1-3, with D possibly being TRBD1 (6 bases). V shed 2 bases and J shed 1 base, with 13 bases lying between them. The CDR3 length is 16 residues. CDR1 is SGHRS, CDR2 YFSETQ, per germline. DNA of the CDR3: TGCGCCAGCAGCTTTGGCAGGGGCTTATCTGGAAACACCATATATTTT. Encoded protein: CASSFGRGLSGNTIYF.

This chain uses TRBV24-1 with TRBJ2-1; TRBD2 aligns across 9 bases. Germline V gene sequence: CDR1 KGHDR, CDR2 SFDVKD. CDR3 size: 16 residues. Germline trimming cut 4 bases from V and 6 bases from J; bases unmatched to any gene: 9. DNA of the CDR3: TGTGCCACCAGTGAGGCGGGGGGGCAATGGGTCAATGAGCAGTTCTTC. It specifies CATSEAGGQWVNEQFF.

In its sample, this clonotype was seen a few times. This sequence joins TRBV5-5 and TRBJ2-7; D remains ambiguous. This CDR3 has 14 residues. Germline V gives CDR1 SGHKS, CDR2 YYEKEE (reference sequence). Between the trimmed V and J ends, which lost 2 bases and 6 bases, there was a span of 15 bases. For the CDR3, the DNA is TGTGCCAGCAGCTTCCAGGTTGAGTTATCCGAGCAGTACTTC. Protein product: CASSFQVELSEQYF.

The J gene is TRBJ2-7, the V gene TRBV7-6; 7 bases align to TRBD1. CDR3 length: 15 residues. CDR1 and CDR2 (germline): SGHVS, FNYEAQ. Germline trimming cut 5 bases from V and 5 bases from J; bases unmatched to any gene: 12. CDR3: CASSTDDRDIDEQYF. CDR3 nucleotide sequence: TGTGCCAGCAGCACGGACGACAGGGACATAGACGAGCAGTACTTC.

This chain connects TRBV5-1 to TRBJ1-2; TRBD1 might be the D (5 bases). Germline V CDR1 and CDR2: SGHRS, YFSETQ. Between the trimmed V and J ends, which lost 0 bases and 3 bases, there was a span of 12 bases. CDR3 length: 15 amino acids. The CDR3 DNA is TGCGCCAGCAGCTTGGATTCGGGGGTAGACTATGGCTACACCTTC. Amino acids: CASSLDSGVDYGYTF.

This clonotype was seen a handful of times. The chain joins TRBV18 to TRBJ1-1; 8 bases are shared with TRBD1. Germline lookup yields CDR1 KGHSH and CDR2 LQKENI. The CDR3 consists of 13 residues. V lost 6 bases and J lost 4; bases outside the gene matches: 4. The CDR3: CASSQGARTEAFF. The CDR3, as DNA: TGTGCCAGCTCCCAGGGGGCGCGCACTGAAGCTTTCTTT.

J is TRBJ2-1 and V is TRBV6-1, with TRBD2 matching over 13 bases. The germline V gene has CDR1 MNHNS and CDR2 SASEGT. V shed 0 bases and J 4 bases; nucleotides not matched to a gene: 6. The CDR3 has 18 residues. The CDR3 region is CASSEAGLAGYQYNEQFF. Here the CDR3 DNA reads TGTGCCAGCAGTGAAGCGGGACTAGCGGGATACCAGTACAATGAGCAGTTCTTC.

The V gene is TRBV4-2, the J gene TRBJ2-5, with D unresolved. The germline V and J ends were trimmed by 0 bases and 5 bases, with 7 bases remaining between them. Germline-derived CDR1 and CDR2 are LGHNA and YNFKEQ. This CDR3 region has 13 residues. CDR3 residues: CASSQESAETQYF. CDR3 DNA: TGTGCCAGCAGCCAAGAATCAGCGGAGACCCAGTACTTC.

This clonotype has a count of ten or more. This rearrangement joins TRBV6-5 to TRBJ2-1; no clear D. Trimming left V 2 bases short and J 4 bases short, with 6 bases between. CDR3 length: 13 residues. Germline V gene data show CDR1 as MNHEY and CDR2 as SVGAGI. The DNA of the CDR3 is TGTGCCAGCAGTTACGACGGGTACAATGAGCAGTTCTTC. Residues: CASSYDGYNEQFF.

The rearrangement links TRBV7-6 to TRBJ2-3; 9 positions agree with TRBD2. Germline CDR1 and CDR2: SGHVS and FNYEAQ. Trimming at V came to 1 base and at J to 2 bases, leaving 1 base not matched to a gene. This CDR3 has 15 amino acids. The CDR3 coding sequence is TGTGCCAGCAGCTTAGTGGGACTAGCCACAGATACGCAGTATTTT. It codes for CASSLVGLATDTQYF.

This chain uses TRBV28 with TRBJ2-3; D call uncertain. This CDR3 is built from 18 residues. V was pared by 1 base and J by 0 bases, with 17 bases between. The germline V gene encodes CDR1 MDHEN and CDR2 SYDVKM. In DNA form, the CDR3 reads TGTGCCAGCAGTTTATCCGTGGAAACCGACCAGAGCACAGATACGCAGTATTTT. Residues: CASSLSVETDQSTDTQYF.

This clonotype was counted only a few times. The CDR3 sequence: CASSQSSGDRGPQETQYF. The CDR3 bases are TGCGCCAGCAGTCAATCGTCAGGGGATAGGGGCCCCCAAGAGACCCAGTACTTC. The rearrangement links TRBV23-1 to TRBJ2-5; a possible D gene is TRBD1 (6 bases). TRBV23-1 is given ORF status, its function remaining uncertain. The CDR3 has 18 amino acids. V lost 0 bases, J lost 1 base, and 18 bases lay in between.

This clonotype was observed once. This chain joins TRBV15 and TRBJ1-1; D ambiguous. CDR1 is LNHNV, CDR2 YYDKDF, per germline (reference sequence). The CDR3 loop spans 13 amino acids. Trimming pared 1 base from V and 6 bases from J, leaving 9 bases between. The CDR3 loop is CATSRVKDSEAFF. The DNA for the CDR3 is TGTGCCACCAGCAGAGTCAAGGACTCTGAAGCTTTCTTT.

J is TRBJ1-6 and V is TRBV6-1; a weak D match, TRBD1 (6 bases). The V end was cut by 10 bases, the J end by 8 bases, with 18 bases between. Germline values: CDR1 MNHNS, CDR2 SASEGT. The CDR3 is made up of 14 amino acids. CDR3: CANSLQGADSPLHF. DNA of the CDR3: TGTGCCAACTCTCTACAGGGTGCGGATTCACCCCTCCACTTT.

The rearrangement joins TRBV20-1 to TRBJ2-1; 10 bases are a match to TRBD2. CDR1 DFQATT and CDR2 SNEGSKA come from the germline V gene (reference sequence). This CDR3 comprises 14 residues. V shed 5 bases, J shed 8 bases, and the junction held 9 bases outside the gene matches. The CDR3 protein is CSAPPSGSGHEQFF. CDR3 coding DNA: TGCAGTGCTCCGCCTAGCGGGAGCGGACATGAGCAGTTCTTC.

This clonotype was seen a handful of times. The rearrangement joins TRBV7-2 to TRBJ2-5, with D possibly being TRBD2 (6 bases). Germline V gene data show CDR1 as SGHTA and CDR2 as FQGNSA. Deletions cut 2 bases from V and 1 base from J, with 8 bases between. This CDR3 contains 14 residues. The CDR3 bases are TGTGCCAGCAGCTTACTAGCGTTCCAAGAGACCCAGTACTTC. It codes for CASSLLAFQETQYF.

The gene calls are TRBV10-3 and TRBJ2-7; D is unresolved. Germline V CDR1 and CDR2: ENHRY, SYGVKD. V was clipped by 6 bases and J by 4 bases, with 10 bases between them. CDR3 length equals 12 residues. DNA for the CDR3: TGTGCCATCAGCGAGACTCTATACGAGCAGTACTTC. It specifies CAISETLYEQYF.

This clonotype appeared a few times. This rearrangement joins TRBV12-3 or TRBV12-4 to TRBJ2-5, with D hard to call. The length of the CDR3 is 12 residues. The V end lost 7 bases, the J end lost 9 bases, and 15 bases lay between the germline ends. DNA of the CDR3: TGTGCCAGCACTCCGGGTGGCCGTTCCCAGTACTTC. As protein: CASTPGGRSQYF.

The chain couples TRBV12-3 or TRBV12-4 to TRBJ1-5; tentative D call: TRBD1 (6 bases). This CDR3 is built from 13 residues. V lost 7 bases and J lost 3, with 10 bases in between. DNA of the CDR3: TGTGCCAGCATTGGACAGCTCAATCAGCCCCAGCATTTT. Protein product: CASIGQLNQPQHF.

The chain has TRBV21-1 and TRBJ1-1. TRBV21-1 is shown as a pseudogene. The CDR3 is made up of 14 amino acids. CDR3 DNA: TGTGCCAGCAGATGCGGGAAGCTGAACACTGAAGCTTTCTTT. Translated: CASRCGKLNTEAFF.

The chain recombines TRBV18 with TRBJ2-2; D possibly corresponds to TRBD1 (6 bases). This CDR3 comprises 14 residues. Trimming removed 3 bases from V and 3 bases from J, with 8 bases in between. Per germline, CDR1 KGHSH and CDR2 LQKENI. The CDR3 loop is CASSPRQDTGELFF. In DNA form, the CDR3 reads TGTGCCAGCTCACCCCGACAGGACACCGGGGAGCTGTTTTTT.

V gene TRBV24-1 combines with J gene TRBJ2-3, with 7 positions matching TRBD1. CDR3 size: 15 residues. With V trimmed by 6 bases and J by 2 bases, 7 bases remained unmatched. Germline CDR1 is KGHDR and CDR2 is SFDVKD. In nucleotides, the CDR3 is TGTGCCACCAGTACCGGGACAGTGTACACAGATACGCAGTATTTT. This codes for CATSTGTVYTDTQYF.

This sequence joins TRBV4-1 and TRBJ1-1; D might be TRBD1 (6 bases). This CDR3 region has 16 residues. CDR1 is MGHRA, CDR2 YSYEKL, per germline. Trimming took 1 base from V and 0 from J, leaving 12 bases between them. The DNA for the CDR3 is TGCGCCAGCAGCCAAGCCCTTAGGGGGGTGAACACTGAAGCTTTCTTT. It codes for CASSQALRGVNTEAFF.

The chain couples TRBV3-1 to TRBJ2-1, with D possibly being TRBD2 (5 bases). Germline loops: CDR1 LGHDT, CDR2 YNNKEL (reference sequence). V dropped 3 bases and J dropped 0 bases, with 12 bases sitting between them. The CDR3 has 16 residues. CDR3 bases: TGTGCCAGCAGCCAGTCGTTGGGGAGCTCCTACAATGAGCAGTTCTTC. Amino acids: CASSQSLGSSYNEQFF.

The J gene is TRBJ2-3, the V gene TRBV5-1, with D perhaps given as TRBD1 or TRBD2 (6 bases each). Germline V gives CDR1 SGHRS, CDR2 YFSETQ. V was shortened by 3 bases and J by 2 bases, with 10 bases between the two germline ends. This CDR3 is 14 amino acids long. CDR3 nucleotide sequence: TGCGCCAGCAGCTGGGGGGCTCCCACAGATACGCAGTATTTT. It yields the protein CASSWGAPTDTQYF.